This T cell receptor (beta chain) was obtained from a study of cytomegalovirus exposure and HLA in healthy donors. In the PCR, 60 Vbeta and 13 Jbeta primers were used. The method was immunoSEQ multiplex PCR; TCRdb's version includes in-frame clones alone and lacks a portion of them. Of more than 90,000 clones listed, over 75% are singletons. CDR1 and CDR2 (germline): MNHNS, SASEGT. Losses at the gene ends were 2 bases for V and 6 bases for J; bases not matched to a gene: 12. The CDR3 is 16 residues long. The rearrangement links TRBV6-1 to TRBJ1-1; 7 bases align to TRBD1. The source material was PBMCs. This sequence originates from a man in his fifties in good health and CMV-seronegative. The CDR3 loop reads CASSERMRQGRSEAFF. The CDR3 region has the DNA TGTGCCAGCAGTGAAAGGATGAGACAGGGCCGGTCTGAAGCTTTCTTT.